This TCR beta chain was retrieved from a study of blood T cell repertoires in COVID-19. Study-wide context: Researchers got acute and convalescent COVID-19 samples from the United States, Italy and Spain.

Clones were read by immunoSEQ multiplex PCR, and TCRdb kept only the in-frame ones, dropping some. Counted here are approximately 68,000 clones, around 85% occurring once; the ten biggest clones make up roughly 35%. CDR3 length: 16 residues. After removal of 5 bases from V and 2 bases from J, the junction contained 4 bases not matched to a gene. Germline-derived CDR1 and CDR2 are SGHTA and FQGNSA. V usage is TRBV7-2 and J usage is TRBJ2-3; 13 positions match TRBD2. This sequence was found in a woman over 75 with active or convalescent COVID-19. The sample consisted of peripheral blood. The CDR3 coding sequence is TGTGCCAGCAGCCGGACTAGCGGGGGACCCACAGATACGCAGTATTTT. Its translation is CASSRTSGGPTDTQYF.